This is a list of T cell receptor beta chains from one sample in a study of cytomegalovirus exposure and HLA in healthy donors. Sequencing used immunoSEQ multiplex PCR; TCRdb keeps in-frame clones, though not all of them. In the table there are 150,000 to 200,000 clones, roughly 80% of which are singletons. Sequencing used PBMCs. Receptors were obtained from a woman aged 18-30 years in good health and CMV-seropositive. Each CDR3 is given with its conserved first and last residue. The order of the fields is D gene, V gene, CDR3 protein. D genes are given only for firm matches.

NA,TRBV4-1,CASSQELGSRGDTGELFF
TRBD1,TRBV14,CASSPSTGGRSPLHF
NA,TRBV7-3,CASSPGSNSPLHF
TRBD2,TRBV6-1,CASSEAGGGAGELFF
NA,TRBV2,CASLSGGGNQPQHF
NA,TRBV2,CASSDSVAEGYEQYF
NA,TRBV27,CASSLGADSSYEQYF
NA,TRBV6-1,CASSEGFYGADTQYF
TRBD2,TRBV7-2,CASSPRLAGGNEQYF
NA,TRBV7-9,CASSLAGGETQYF
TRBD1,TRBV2,CASIDGQASYEQYF
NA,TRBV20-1,CSASRRNTIYF
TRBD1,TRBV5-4,CASSLGTGNYEQYF
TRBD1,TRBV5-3,CARSRTRQGGVYGYTF
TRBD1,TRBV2,CASSGRDRGDSPLHF